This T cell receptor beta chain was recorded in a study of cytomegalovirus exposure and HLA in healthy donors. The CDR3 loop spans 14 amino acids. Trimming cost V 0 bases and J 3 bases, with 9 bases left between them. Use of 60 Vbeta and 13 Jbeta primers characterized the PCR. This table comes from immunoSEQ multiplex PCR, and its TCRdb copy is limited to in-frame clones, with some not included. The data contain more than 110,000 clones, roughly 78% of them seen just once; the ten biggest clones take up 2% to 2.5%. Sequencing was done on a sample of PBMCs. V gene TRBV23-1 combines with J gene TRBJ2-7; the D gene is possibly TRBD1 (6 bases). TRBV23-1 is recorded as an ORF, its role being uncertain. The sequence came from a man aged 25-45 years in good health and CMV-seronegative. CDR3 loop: CASSQSGADYEQYF. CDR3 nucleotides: TGCGCCAGCAGTCAATCGGGGGCTGACTACGAGCAGTACTTC.